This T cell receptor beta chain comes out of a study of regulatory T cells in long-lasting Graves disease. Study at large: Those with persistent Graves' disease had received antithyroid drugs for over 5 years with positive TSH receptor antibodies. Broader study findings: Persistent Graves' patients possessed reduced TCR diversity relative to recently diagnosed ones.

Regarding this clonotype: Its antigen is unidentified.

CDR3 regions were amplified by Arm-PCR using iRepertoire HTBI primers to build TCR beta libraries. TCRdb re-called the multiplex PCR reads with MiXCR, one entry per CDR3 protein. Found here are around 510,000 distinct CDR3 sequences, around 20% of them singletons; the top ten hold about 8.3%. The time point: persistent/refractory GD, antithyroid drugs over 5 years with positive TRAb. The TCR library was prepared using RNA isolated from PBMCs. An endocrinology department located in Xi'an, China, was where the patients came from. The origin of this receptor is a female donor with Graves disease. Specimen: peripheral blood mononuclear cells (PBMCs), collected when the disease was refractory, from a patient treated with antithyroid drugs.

For the CDR3, the DNA is TGTGCCAGCAGCCCCCGGTGGGGACTAGCGGGAGTCGAGCAGTACTTC. This gives the protein CASSPRWGLAGVEQYF. The chain links TRBV7-9 to TRBJ2-7; TRBD2 agrees at 14 bases. The CDR3 consists of 16 residues. CDR1 and CDR2 from the germline V gene are SEHNR and FQNEAQ (reference sequence). V trimming: 5 bases; J trimming: 6 bases; junction bases outside the gene matches: 9.